The clone carrying this TCR beta chain occurred a few times. Its antigen is not known. Per germline, CDR1 MGHRA and CDR2 YSYEKL. Unmatched junction bases numbered 6, after V lost 3 bases and J lost 5 bases. This CDR3 comprises 14 residues. The study, taken as a whole, reports: Tumor memory CD4+ T cell TCR gene usage was found to cluster with blood and lymph node memory CD4+ cells and with lymph node naive CD4+ cells. The larger cohort examined one V-J beta rearrangement, not whole repertoires. Tumor Treg TCRs overlapped most with tumor naive CD4+ cells.

Constant-region reverse primers amplified full-length variable regions, followed by semi-nested Nested Universal Primer A PCR. TCRdb re-called the 5' RACE reads with MiXCR, one entry per CDR3 protein. The table shows 40,000 to 55,000 distinct CDR3 sequences, with approximately 23% occurring only once. Tregs were sorted as CD4+CD25+CD127-/low cells. This chain links TRBV4-1 with TRBJ2-7; 8 bases are shared with TRBD1. Sequencing was carried out using Tregs sorted from a lymph node. The TCR was taken from a female donor with breast cancer. CDR3 sequence: CASSQVSGGDEQYF. CDR3 DNA: TGCGCCAGCAGCCAGGTGTCAGGGGGCGACGAGCAGTACTTC.